The rows below give T cell receptor beta chains drawn from one sample of a study of OX40 agonist ivuxolimab in advanced cancers. Generated by immunoSEQ multiplex PCR, the TCRdb table keeps only in-frame clones and is missing some. The sample consists of 60,000 to 100,000 clones, roughly 94% of them appearing once. The sample was CD4+ or CD8+ T cells sorted from blood, taken in a trial of the OX40 agonist ivuxolimab. These receptor sequences come from an adult with an advanced solid tumor such as melanoma, head and neck, liver or kidney cancer. Both conserved end residues are trimmed from each CDR3. A D gene is named only where the DNA matches it firmly. Only part of the rows carry a size: once, few, many, or a class if the clone is expanded.

J gene	D gene	V gene	clone size	CDR3 protein
TRBJ1-2	TRBD1	TRBV2	NA	ASRTGTGLNYGYT
TRBJ2-5	TRBD1	TRBV9	once	ASSALGQTQETQY
TRBJ1-2	NA	TRBV4-1	once	ASSQDLHFPDYGYT
TRBJ1-6	NA	TRBV6-5	NA	ASSWKPPRSPLH
TRBJ2-7	TRBD2	TRBV29-1	NA	SVGSKAGESYEQY
TRBJ2-3	TRBD1	TRBV28	NA	ASSFTSQDRGTDTQY
TRBJ2-5	TRBD2	TRBV11-2	NA	ASRRSGGAETQY
TRBJ1-5	TRBD1	TRBV13	NA	ASSYGQASDQPQH
TRBJ2-7	NA	TRBV4-2	NA	ASSQDTGMAYEQY
TRBJ1-1	NA	TRBV30	NA	AWSGPYLSSQGAF
TRBJ2-3	TRBD2	TRBV2	NA	ASSYETSGTGADTQY
TRBJ2-5	NA	TRBV6-5	NA	ASTLGPRGTETQY
TRBJ2-3	TRBD2	TRBV2	NA	ASMTSGSADTQY
TRBJ2-5	NA	TRBV5-1	NA	ASSFRGPQQETQY
TRBJ2-1	NA	TRBV27	NA	ASFAHSVVLDEQF
TRBJ1-1	NA	TRBV11-2	NA	ASSHHPKEMNTEAF
TRBJ2-1	NA	TRBV4-3	NA	ASSQGPSGNEQF
TRBJ2-7	NA	TRBV13	NA	ASIDSGVPTYEQY
TRBJ1-5	TRBD1	TRBV18	NA	ASSPPGGGQGANQPQH
TRBJ2-5	NA	TRBV6-5	once	ASSYGGPQETQY
TRBJ2-7	TRBD1	TRBV6-5	NA	ASRYRGFNGEQY
TRBJ2-7	TRBD1	TRBV7-9	NA	ASSFPGTGVYEQY
TRBJ2-7	TRBD2	TRBV7-2	NA	ASSLSGSGLYEQY
TRBJ2-3	TRBD2	TRBV7-8	NA	ASSSSLAGGPDTQY
TRBJ1-2	TRBD1	TRBV6-5	NA	ASSYLSGRGSGYT
TRBJ2-7	NA	TRBV15	NA	ATSRDLNEQY
TRBJ2-7	NA	TRBV28	few	ASSWSYEQY
TRBJ1-1	TRBD1	TRBV9	NA	ASSNQGGNTEAF
TRBJ1-1	NA	TRBV6-1	NA	ASTLNEGTEAF
TRBJ2-7	TRBD2	TRBV6-1	NA	ASSEWSGRRNEQY
TRBJ2-3	TRBD1	TRBV5-4	NA	ASSLGGQGAWTDTQY
TRBJ2-3	NA	TRBV23-1	NA	ASSQRGREWVGTDTQY
TRBJ1-1	NA	TRBV9	NA	ASSVKREGTEAF
TRBJ2-6	TRBD1	TRBV9	NA	ASSVDPGQGAIGANVLT
TRBJ2-7	NA	TRBV20-1	once	SARAGYEQY
TRBJ1-2	NA	TRBV5-1	NA	ASTGTPRYGYT
TRBJ2-1	TRBD2	TRBV5-1	NA	ASSHTRLAGGPEEQF
TRBJ2-7	TRBD1	TRBV28	NA	ASSSLGDSPYEQY
TRBJ1-4	NA	TRBV10-3	NA	AISEAAGEKLF
TRBJ2-3	NA	TRBV9	NA	ASSLGATDTQY
TRBJ2-3	TRBD1	TRBV7-6	NA	ASTIGQATTDTQY
TRBJ1-2	TRBD1	TRBV7-9	NA	ASSSPVEGQGALGYT
TRBJ1-2	NA	TRBV5-4	NA	ASSSPGGSNYGYT
TRBJ2-7	TRBD1	TRBV10-1	few	ASATGGHSYEQY
TRBJ2-7	TRBD2	TRBV4-1	NA	ASSFRTSGAYEQY
TRBJ2-7	NA	TRBV10-3	NA	AITTEDGGYEQY
TRBJ2-5	TRBD1	TRBV6-1	NA	ASSAPVTGLQETQY
TRBJ2-3	NA	TRBV5-5	NA	ASSLRKQSPDTQY
TRBJ2-7	TRBD1	TRBV11-2	NA	ASSPGTGGYEQY
TRBJ1-1	NA	TRBV29-1	NA	SVNGPGLATEAF
TRBJ1-1	NA	TRBV7-3	NA	ASSPTSLPTAEAF
TRBJ1-4	NA	TRBV18	NA	ASSLKQGTNEKLF